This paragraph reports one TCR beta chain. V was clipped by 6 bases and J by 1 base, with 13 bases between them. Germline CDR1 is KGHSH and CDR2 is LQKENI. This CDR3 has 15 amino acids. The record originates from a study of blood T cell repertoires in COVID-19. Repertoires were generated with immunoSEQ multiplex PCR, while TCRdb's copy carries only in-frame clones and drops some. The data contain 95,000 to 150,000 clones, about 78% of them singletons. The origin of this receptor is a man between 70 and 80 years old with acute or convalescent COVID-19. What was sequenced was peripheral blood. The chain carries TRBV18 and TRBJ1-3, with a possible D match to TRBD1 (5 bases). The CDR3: CASSRGHSSGNTIYF. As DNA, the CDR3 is TGTGCCAGCTCGCGTGGACATTCATCTGGAAACACCATATATTTT.